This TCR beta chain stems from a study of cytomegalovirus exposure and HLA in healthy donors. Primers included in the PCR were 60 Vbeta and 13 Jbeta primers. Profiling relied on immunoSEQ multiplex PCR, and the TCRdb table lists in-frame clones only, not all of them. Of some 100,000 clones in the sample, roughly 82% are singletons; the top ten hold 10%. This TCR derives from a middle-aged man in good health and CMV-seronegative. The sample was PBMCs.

CDR3 DNA: TGTGCCAGCAGCTTAGTAGACAGGGGGGATGAGCAGTTCTTC. Its translation is CASSLVDRGDEQFF. The rearrangement links TRBV7-9 to TRBJ2-1, with 9 bases lining up with TRBD1. CDR3 length: 14 residues. V trimming: 1 base; J trimming: 8 bases; junction bases outside the gene matches: 3. Germline loops: CDR1 SEHNR, CDR2 FQNEAQ (reference sequence).